The 25 T cell receptor beta chains below come from one sample, sequenced in a study of identical twins. Using its own MiXCR run on the 5' RACE reads, TCRdb lists one record per CDR3 protein. The data show 500,000 to 550,000 distinct CDR3 sequences, under 25% seen once. The same sample was also studied in work on T cells expressing NK-cell markers.

The sequenced sample consisted of CD4+ T cells sorted from blood. All receptors derive from a woman between 18 and 30 years old in good health.

The genes are TRBV18 and TRBJ2-4, with 9 bases matching TRBD2. Germline-derived CDR1 and CDR2 are KGHSH and LQKENI. This CDR3 spans 13 amino acids. The ends lost 4 bases at V and 6 bases at J; junction bases unmatched: 1. CDR3 bases: TGTGCCAGCTCACAGGGACTAGCAAACATTCAGTACTTC. Its protein product is CASSQGLANIQYF.

This chain links TRBV5-5 with TRBJ2-7; 9 bases are a match to TRBD1. CDR1 is SGHKS, CDR2 YYEKEE, per germline (reference sequence). The CDR3 spans 14 residues. The ends lost 7 bases at V and 5 bases at J; junction bases unmatched: 10. CDR3 loop: CASGGGTGRNEQYF. CDR3 DNA: TGTGCCAGCGGGGGAGGGACAGGGCGAAACGAGCAGTACTTC.

The gene calls are TRBV28 and TRBJ2-7; TRBD2 might be the D (5 bases). Trimming removed 6 bases from V and 3 bases from J, with 18 bases in between. From germline, CDR1 is MDHEN and CDR2 SYDVKM. The CDR3 covers 15 residues. CDR3 DNA sequence: TGTGCCAGCAGCCCCTGGGCTAGCACTCACTACGAGCAGTACTTC. Its protein is CASSPWASTHYEQYF.

Of note for this clonotype: One end of the junction fails to match germline, which may point to a read error. This chain uses TRBV12-3 or TRBV12-4 with TRBJ2-3, with D unresolved. The CDR3 has 12 amino acids. CDR3 residues: CDSSFPYDTQYF. CDR3 nucleotides: TGTGACAGCAGTTTCCCCTACGATACGCAGTATTTT.

The CDR3, as DNA: TGCAGTGCGACCGACAGGGGGGCTGAAGCTTTCTTT. Its translation: CSATDRGAEAFF. The chain combines TRBV20-1 with TRBJ1-1; 9 nucleotides align to TRBD1. CDR3 length: 12 residues. Trimming took 6 bases from V and 6 from J; bases not matched to a gene: 5. The germline V gene encodes CDR1 DFQATT and CDR2 SNEGSKA (reference sequence).

A few counts support this clonotype. The CDR3 DNA reads as TGCAGTGCTAGTCCCGGGACAGGGAGAAAGAATGAGCAGTTCTTC. Its protein is CSASPGTGRKNEQFF. V usage is TRBV20-1 and J usage is TRBJ2-1; TRBD1 matches at 9 bases. Germline values: CDR1 DFQATT, CDR2 SNEGSKA (reference sequence). This CDR3 comprises 15 residues. Trimming at V came to 3 bases and at J to 7 bases, leaving 10 bases not matched to a gene.

This chain joins TRBV5-6 and TRBJ2-1; D tentatively reads TRBD1 or TRBD2 (5 bases each). Trimming removed 4 bases at V and 10 bases at J, with 12 bases between. The CDR3 is 12 amino acids. Germline V gene lookup returns CDR1 SGHDT and CDR2 YYEEEE. The CDR3 nucleotides read TGTGCCAGCAGCACTCCCGGGGCCGAGCAGTTCTTC. Translating it yields CASSTPGAEQFF.

This chain uses TRBV12-3 or TRBV12-4 with TRBJ1-1; no definite D call. This CDR3 comprises 14 residues. Trimming took 3 bases from V and 0 from J, leaving 8 bases between them. CDR3 DNA: TGTGCCAGCAGTTTTGGGGTTATGAACACTGAAGCTTTCTTT. Translating it yields CASSFGVMNTEAFF.

V is TRBV20-1 and J is TRBJ1-1, with D possibly being TRBD1 (6 bases). Germline loops: CDR1 DFQATT, CDR2 SNEGSKA (reference sequence). Between the trimmed V and J ends, which lost 4 bases and 6 bases, there was a span of 12 bases. This CDR3 comprises 12 residues. The CDR3 sequence is CSAMTGRSEAFF. DNA of the CDR3: TGCAGTGCTATGACAGGCCGATCTGAAGCTTTCTTT.

This clonotype was found many times. The chain carries TRBV12-3 or TRBV12-4 and TRBJ1-2; D is unclear. The V end was cut by 6 bases, the J end by 4 bases, with 3 bases between. This CDR3 is built from 10 residues. CDR3: CASSLYGYTF. As DNA, the CDR3 is TGTGCCAGCAGCCTCTATGGCTACACCTTC.

The CDR3 here is CSARDRARGITDTQYF. DNA of the CDR3: TGCAGTGCTAGAGATCGAGCGCGGGGGATCACAGATACGCAGTATTTT. The V and J genes are TRBV20-1 and TRBJ2-3, with 7 positions matching TRBD2. Germline CDR1 and CDR2: DFQATT and SNEGSKA (reference sequence). The length of the CDR3 is 16 residues. V lost 0 bases and J lost 2; bases outside the gene matches: 8.

This clonotype was counted between two and nine times. V usage is TRBV5-1 and J usage is TRBJ2-5; unclear D gene. V lost 1 base, J lost 0 bases, and 7 bases lay in between. This CDR3 contains 14 residues. Germline CDR1 SGHRS, CDR2 YFSETQ. CDR3 amino acids: CASSLMPDQETQYF. In nucleotides, the CDR3 is TGCGCCAGCAGCTTGATGCCAGACCAAGAGACCCAGTACTTC. Together with reference TRBV5-1 and TRBJ2-5, the CDR3 gives the full variable domain: KAGVTQTPRYLIKTRGQQVTLSCSPISGHRSVSWYQQTPGQGLQFLFEYFSETQRNKGNFPGRFSGRQFSNSRSEMNVSTLELGDSALYLCASSLMPDQETQYFGPGTRLLVL.

The chain links TRBV7-9 to TRBJ2-5; D is unresolved. Trimming took off 2 bases at V and 8 bases at J, with 9 bases between the two ends. Germline CDR1 reads SEHNR; CDR2 reads FQNEAQ (reference sequence). This CDR3 is built from 12 residues. The chain's CDR3 is CASSLSGGTQYF. The CDR3 nucleotides are TGTGCCAGCAGCTTAAGTGGTGGAACCCAGTACTTC. The full variable domain, in which reference TRBV7-9 and TRBJ2-5 provide the parts outside the CDR3, is DTGVSQNPRHKITKRGQNVTFRCDPISEHNRLYWYRQTLGQGPEFLTYFQNEAQLEKSRLLSDRFSAERPKGSFSTLEIQRTEQGDSAMYLCASSLSGGTQYFGPGTRLLVL.

This clonotype was observed a handful of times. The chain combines TRBV6-1 with TRBJ2-7; 8 nucleotides agree with TRBD2. The germline V gene encodes CDR1 MNHNS and CDR2 SASEGT. The CDR3 spans 15 residues. The V and J ends lost 5 bases and 2 bases, in that order; junction bases with no gene match: 8. The CDR3 spells CASSRWGLDTYEQYF. The CDR3 bases are TGTGCCAGCAGTCGGTGGGGACTAGACACCTACGAGCAGTACTTC.

The chain links TRBV20-1 to TRBJ1-5; TRBD1 agrees at 11 bases. Germline V gene lookup returns CDR1 DFQATT and CDR2 SNEGSKA (reference sequence). The CDR3 totals 14 residues. V lost 5 bases, J lost 2 bases, and 2 bases stayed unmatched. As DNA, the CDR3 is TGCAGTGCTGGGGGACAGGGGGGCAATCAGCCCCAGCATTTT. It is translated as CSAGGQGGNQPQHF.

V and J are TRBV21-1 and TRBJ1-2; the D call in the table, TRBD1, was not verified against the DNA. TRBV21-1 is termed a pseudogene. This CDR3 contains 15 residues. CDR3 nucleotide sequence: TGTGCCAGCAGCATCCGGACAGGATTACGGTATGGCTACACCTTC. Residues: CASSIRTGLRYGYTF.

V and J are TRBV20-1 and TRBJ2-2; D gene ambiguous. Germline CDR1 and CDR2: DFQATT and SNEGSKA (reference sequence). This CDR3 has 14 residues. V shed 4 bases and J shed 0 bases, with 9 bases lying between them. The CDR3 reads CSAKPSANTGELFF. As DNA, the CDR3 is TGCAGTGCTAAGCCTTCAGCGAACACCGGGGAGCTGTTTTTT.

The chain combines TRBV5-1 with TRBJ2-7; D possibly matches TRBD1 or TRBD2 (5 bases each). The germline V gene encodes CDR1 SGHRS and CDR2 YFSETQ. Trimming cost V 4 bases and J 4 bases, with 12 bases left between them. The CDR3 is 13 amino acids. The CDR3 region is CASSVGDVYEQYF. For the CDR3, the DNA is TGCGCCAGCAGCGTGGGGGACGTATACGAGCAGTACTTC.

This clonotype was counted many times. The chain uses TRBV18 and TRBJ2-3; no reliable D call. CDR1 and CDR2 (germline): KGHSH, LQKENI. The CDR3 extends over 12 amino acids. Trimming pared 3 bases from V and 1 base from J, leaving 2 bases between. The DNA of the CDR3 is TGTGCCAGCTCACCCGGCACAGATACGCAGTATTTT. This sequence encodes CASSPGTDTQYF.

A word on this clonotype: One end of the junction is discordant with germline, which a read error may explain. The rearrangement joins TRBV5-1 to TRBJ2-1; 9 positions match TRBD2. The germline gives CDR1 SGHRS, CDR2 YFSETQ. This CDR3 contains 15 residues. The CDR3 DNA sequence: TGTGCCAGCAGTTATGGGCTAGCGGGGTACAATGAGCAGTTCTTC. It translates to CASSYGLAGYNEQFF.

V usage is TRBV7-9 and J usage is TRBJ2-7; D is unclear. V lost 8 bases, J lost 0 bases, and 8 bases lay in between. The CDR3 sequence is 12 residues long. The germline V gene has CDR1 SEHNR and CDR2 FQNEAQ (reference sequence). CDR3 residues: CASVSSSYEQYF. CDR3 in DNA: TGTGCCAGCGTCTCGAGCTCCTACGAGCAGTACTTC.

V gene TRBV15 combines with J gene TRBJ2-7, with 11 bases fitting TRBD1. V shed 4 bases and J 4 bases; nucleotides not matched to a gene: 9. Germline V gene data show CDR1 as LNHNV and CDR2 as YYDKDF (reference sequence). The length of the CDR3 is 16 residues. CDR3 nucleotides: TGTGCCACCAGCAAGTCGGCCGGGACAGGGGGTTACGAGCAGTACTTC. Protein sequence: CATSKSAGTGGYEQYF. The complete variable domain, with remaining parts taken from reference TRBV15 and TRBJ2-7, reads DAMVIQNPRYQVTQFGKPVTLSCSQTLNHNVMYWYQQKSSQAPKLLFHYYDKDFNNEADTPDNFQSRRPNTSFCFLDIRSPGLGDTAMYLCATSKSAGTGGYEQYFGPGTRLTVT.

The chain couples TRBV7-2 to TRBJ1-1, with D possibly TRBD1 on 6 matching bases. CDR3 length: 15 amino acids. Germline assignment: CDR1 SGHTA and CDR2 FQGNSA. V shed 1 base and J shed 1 base, with 10 bases lying between them. The CDR3 spells CASSLVGGANTEAFF. As DNA, the CDR3 is TGTGCCAGCAGCTTAGTCGGGGGGGCGAACACTGAAGCTTTCTTT.

This rearrangement joins TRBV5-1 to TRBJ1-1, with D possibly TRBD1 on 5 matching bases. This CDR3 is built from 15 residues. Germline lookup yields CDR1 SGHRS and CDR2 YFSETQ. Trimming cost V 4 bases and J 4 bases, with 17 bases left between them. This CDR3 is CASSPDRLRSTEAFF. In nucleotides, the CDR3 is TGCGCCAGCAGCCCCGACAGATTGAGGTCCACTGAAGCTTTCTTT.

The V gene is TRBV6-1, the J gene TRBJ1-1; D is perhaps TRBD1 (5 bases). Germline V gives CDR1 MNHNS, CDR2 SASEGT. Trimming removed 6 bases from V and 4 bases from J, with 12 bases in between. This CDR3 contains 13 residues. This chain's CDR3 is CASRRAGGTEAFF. The CDR3, as DNA: TGTGCCAGCAGAAGGGCGGGGGGCACTGAAGCTTTCTTT.